The 5 T cell receptor beta chains below were found in one sample sequenced in a study of T cells in Graves' hyperthyroidism and ophthalmopathy. Researchers took RNA transcripts and amplified the TCR beta CDR3 regions from them. First-round RT-PCR with HTBI primers amplified the TCR CDR3 region. TCRdb reprocessed the multiplex PCR reads with MiXCR, giving one entry per CDR3 protein. The repertoire holds 300,000 to 500,000 distinct CDR3 sequences, with about 15% as singletons. The sequenced material came from blood. The origin of the receptors is a woman in her thirties with Graves' hyperthyroidism.

The chain has TRBV3-1 and TRBJ1-6; D gene unclear. Germline V gene sequence: CDR1 LGHDT, CDR2 YNNKEL (reference sequence). Trimming cost V 6 bases and J 5 bases, with 11 bases left between them. The CDR3 has 14 residues. The CDR3 loop reads CASSSRANNSPLHF. DNA of the CDR3: TGTGCCAGCAGTTCCCGGGCGAATAATTCACCCCTCCACTTT.

The rearrangement joins TRBV19 to TRBJ2-7, with D possibly TRBD1 on 6 matching bases. The CDR3 length is 14 residues. CDR1 and CDR2 from the germline V gene are LNHDA and SQIVND (reference sequence). V shed 3 bases and J shed 3 bases, with 12 bases lying between them. CDR3: CASSMRQGNYEQYF. The CDR3 DNA reads TGTGCCAGTAGTATGCGCCAGGGGAACTACGAGCAGTACTTC.

CDR3 sequence: CSVSGRASSGELFF. The CDR3 DNA sequence: TGCAGCGTTAGCGGGAGGGCCAGTTCTGGGGAGCTGTTTTTT. The chain combines TRBV29-1 with TRBJ2-2, with TRBD2 identical over 10 bases. The CDR3 has 14 amino acids. In germline, CDR1 is SQVTM, CDR2 ANQGSEA. V shed 5 bases and J 8 bases; nucleotides not matched to a gene: 8.

This clonotype has just a few counts. J is TRBJ2-7 and V is TRBV6-1; TRBD2 matches at 8 bases. The J segment lost 5 bases and the V segment lost 5 bases, leaving 8 bases of the junction unmatched. CDR3 size: 14 residues. CDR1 and CDR2 (germline): MNHNS, SASEGT. The CDR3 loop reads CASSRGAGENEQYF. CDR3 coding DNA: TGTGCCAGCAGTAGGGGAGCGGGAGAAAACGAGCAGTACTTC.

This clonotype was seen at least ten times. The chain has TRBV28 and TRBJ2-1; TRBD2 aligns across 11 bases. Germline loops: CDR1 MDHEN, CDR2 SYDVKM. This CDR3 is built from 15 residues. The J segment lost 7 bases and the V segment lost 10 bases, leaving 12 bases of the junction unmatched. The CDR3 protein is CATRTSGSLINEQFF. CDR3 nucleotide sequence: TGTGCCACAAGAACTAGCGGGAGTCTGATTAATGAGCAGTTCTTC.